This T cell receptor beta chain was retrieved from a study of STAT3 mutations in large granular lymphocyte leukemia. Study summary: Canonical activating STAT3 mutations were detected in roughly half of the longitudinally sequenced T-LGLL patients. Findings of the study overall: TCR clonotype switching after therapy occurred in about 35% of the 18 patients. Some patients had persisting codominant clonotypes that could mask small clones. Every T-cell large granular lymphocyte leukemia patient had at least one immunodominant TCR beta clonotype.

Details on this clone: The antigen is unknown.

The V gene's germline CDR1 is SGHRS and CDR2 YFSETQ. This CDR3 spans 11 amino acids. The V end was cut by 0 bases, the J end by 7 bases, with 4 bases between. Each sample's TCRbeta library yielded on average around 44,000 productive templates. Assay: immunoSEQ multiplex PCR; the TCRdb copy retains only in-frame clones and omits some. The table lists 3,900 or so clones, 66% of them singletons. The sequence came from a man in his 60s with T-cell large granular lymphocyte leukemia. Some clones in this sample may be carry-over from other donors' samples. The rearrangement uses TRBV5-1 and TRBJ1-1, with D unresolved. The sequenced sample was peripheral blood mononuclear cells. This CDR3 reads CASSLDSEAFF. For the CDR3, the DNA is TGCGCCAGCAGCTTGGACAGTGAAGCTTTCTTT.